This TCR beta chain was recorded in a study of T cells in Graves' hyperthyroidism and ophthalmopathy. Study results and limitations: Using 13 V-J features, a model discriminated ophthalmopathy from stable hyperthyroidism.

Diagnosis of hyperthyroidism was new in patients aged 18 to 65, and its duration was under 2 months. Isolation of PBMCs was performed on around 9.3 ml fresh peripheral blood. This clonotype was seen repeatedly, ten times or more. Its antigen is still unknown. The CDR3 totals 13 residues. V was shortened by 4 bases and J by 5 bases, with 14 bases between the two germline ends. Germline loops: CDR1 DFQATT, CDR2 SNEGSKA (reference sequence). RNA transcripts served as the template for amplifying TCR beta CDR3 regions. HTBI primers were the set used in a first-round RT-PCR of the TCR CDR3. TCRdb recomputed calls from the multiplex PCR reads with MiXCR, one row per CDR3 protein. The table lists some 510,000 distinct CDR3 sequences, less than 25% of them singletons, with more than 25% in the top ten.

Sequenced material: blood. The clonotype was recovered from a man between 18 and 35 years old with Graves' hyperthyroidism. This sequence joins TRBV20-1 and TRBJ1-2; tentatively, D is TRBD1 (5 bases). In DNA form, the CDR3 reads TGCAGTGCTACTCAGGGAGCCCTGTATGGCTACACCTTC. Residues: CSATQGALYGYTF.